The present T cell receptor (beta chain) was sequenced within a study of vaccination and CD4 T cells after COVID-19. Study as a whole: Participants got two doses of BNT162b2 or mRNA-1273 vaccine. Post-vaccine sample collection happened at a median of approximately 10 weeks after dose two, ranging 14 to 241. SARS-CoV-2, HCoV-NL63, HCoV-OC43 and HCoV-229E supplied the overlapping spike peptides used to stimulate cells. Whole-study findings and limits: Convalescent patients' clones that were vaccine-specific were spike mono-reactive in 304 of 307 cases.

Cultured CD4+ T-cell DNA underwent Oncomine TCR Beta short-read sequencing. TCRdb analysed the PCR reads with MiXCR anew, one entry per CDR3 protein. The sample holds approximately 27,000 distinct CDR3 sequences, around a third seen once. Noted time point: late sampling 161 to 241 days after vaccination in a few convalescent patients. The treatment here: roughly 11-day PBMC culture with coronavirus spike peptide pools or control peptides (ViraFEST assay). As to this clonotype: The antigen remains unidentified.

V lost 3 bases, J lost 1 base, and 9 bases lay in between. Germline V lookup: CDR1 SNHLY, CDR2 FYNNEI. This CDR3 contains 14 residues. Sequencing used CD4+ T cells from blood, cultured in vitro, obtained about 7 months after SARS-CoV-2 vaccination. The receptor was isolated from a human donor who had recovered from COVID-19. J is TRBJ2-5 and V is TRBV2; D might be TRBD1 (6 bases). In DNA, the CDR3 is TGTGCCAGCAGTGATATGGGGGCCCAAGAGACCCAGTACTTC. It translates to CASSDMGAQETQYF.